These 21 T cell receptor beta chains were sequenced from one sample in a study of blood T cells in healthy people across ages (dated by TCRdb to between 2015 and 2016). Library generation was performed with 5' RACE. Data came from an Illumina HiSeq 2500. The second PCR ran for about 7 to 11 cycles and used a J-beta primer mix along with a sample-barcoded 5' primer. Using fastp trimming at Q25 and MiXCR clonotype assembly, TCRdb reanalyzed the public sequencing data and kept in-frame beta chains. All rows with the same CDR3 protein become a single entry with the most common DNA and genes. The sample yields around 900,000 distinct CDR3 sequences; about 28% were counted once. The ten largest clonotypes hold 17% of the sample. Sequencing was done on a sample of blood. All receptors derive from a woman of 80 years or more in good health.

At least ten counts were recorded for this clonotype. This sequence joins TRBV7-2 and TRBJ2-3; tentative D call: TRBD2 (5 bases). V gave up 2 bases and J gave up 2 bases, with 14 bases separating them. Germline V gene lookup returns CDR1 SGHTA and CDR2 FQGNSA. The length of the CDR3 is 16 residues. CDR3 nucleotides: TGTGCCAGCAGCTTAACGGCGGCGGGCCTCACAGATACGCAGTATTTT. Translating it yields CASSLTAAGLTDTQYF.

This clonotype has at least ten counts. The V call is TRBV29-1, the J call TRBJ2-3, with 8 bases lining up with TRBD1. V shed 6 bases and J 1 base; nucleotides not matched to a gene: 6. Germline loops: CDR1 SQVTM, CDR2 ANQGSEA. The CDR3 loop spans 14 amino acids. The chain's CDR3 is CSVMATGGTDTQYF. The DNA of the CDR3 is TGCAGCGTGATGGCGACAGGGGGCACAGATACGCAGTATTTT.

This clonotype was counted once. V gene TRBV7-2 combines with J gene TRBJ2-7, with D tentatively TRBD1 (6 bases). The germline V gene has CDR1 SGHTA and CDR2 FQGNSA. The germline V and J ends were trimmed by 2 bases and 3 bases, with 11 bases remaining between them. The CDR3 covers 14 residues. The CDR3 region has the DNA TGTGCCAGCAGCTTAAATCAGGGGAGCTACGAGCAGTACTTC. Amino acid sequence: CASSLNQGSYEQYF.

The table lists this clonotype with many counts. The chain couples TRBV20-1 to TRBJ2-7; 9 bases map to TRBD1. The V segment lost 0 bases and the J segment 4 bases; nucleotides outside the gene matches: 7. CDR1 DFQATT and CDR2 SNEGSKA come from the germline V gene (reference sequence). The CDR3 totals 15 residues. The CDR3 spells CSAREAGQGIYEQYF. CDR3 sequence (DNA): TGCAGTGCTAGAGAAGCGGGACAGGGCATTTACGAGCAGTACTTC.

About this clonotype: This may stem from a read error, because a much larger clone lies one nucleotide away. DNA of the CDR3: TGCGCCAGCAGCTTAAGCGGGGGAAAGGTGCAGTTCTTC. Its translation: CASSLSGGKVQFF. The chain couples TRBV5-1 to TRBJ2-1; TRBD2 matches 8 bases. Trimming took 2 bases from V and 12 from J; bases not matched to a gene: 7. The CDR3 is 13 residues long. The germline gives CDR1 SGHRS, CDR2 YFSETQ.

This clonotype was recorded only once. This sequence joins TRBV6-5 and TRBJ2-1; D is perhaps TRBD1 (5 bases). This CDR3 is 15 amino acids long. V lost 10 bases, J lost 0 bases, and 16 bases lay in between. Germline lookup yields CDR1 MNHEY and CDR2 SVGAGI. CDR3 sequence: CATARGHSSYNEQFF. CDR3 bases: TGTGCCACCGCAAGGGGTCATAGCTCCTACAATGAGCAGTTCTTC.

The CDR3 spells CSARALSHQPQHF. The CDR3 coding sequence is TGCAGTGCTAGAGCTCTCAGCCACCAGCCCCAGCATTTT. The rearrangement links TRBV20-1 to TRBJ1-5; no firm D call. Trimming stripped 1 base from V and 7 bases from J, with 11 bases between. There are 13 residues in the CDR3. Germline V CDR1 and CDR2: DFQATT, SNEGSKA (reference sequence).

This clonotype was detected only a few times. This rearrangement joins TRBV6-2 or TRBV6-3 to TRBJ1-2, with 7 bases that match TRBD1. The CDR3 totals 14 residues. With 6 bases clipped from V and 7 bases from J, the junction kept 11 bases outside the gene matches. Germline CDR1 MNHEY, CDR2 SVGEGT. CDR3 sequence reads: CASRPQTGRPGYTF. As DNA, the CDR3 is TGTGCCAGCAGGCCCCAGACAGGGAGGCCTGGCTACACCTTC.

This clonotype was found a few times. This chain joins TRBV7-9 and TRBJ1-4, with D tentatively TRBD1 (5 bases). Germline V gives CDR1 SEHNR, CDR2 FQNEAQ (reference sequence). This CDR3 spans 15 amino acids. V was cut by 1 base and J by 7 bases, with 13 bases left in between. The CDR3 sequence is CASSLEGTAGEKLFF. In DNA, the CDR3 is TGTGCCAGCAGCTTAGAAGGGACCGCCGGTGAAAAACTGTTTTTT.

This clonotype was counted between two and nine times. V is TRBV20-1 and J is TRBJ1-4, with D unresolved. The CDR3 has 12 amino acids. Germline CDR1 DFQATT, CDR2 SNEGSKA (reference sequence). Trimming shortened V by 3 bases and J by 5 bases, and 7 bases separated the two germline ends. The CDR3 spells CSASPENEKLFF. The CDR3 DNA reads as TGCAGTGCTAGTCCTGAGAATGAAAAACTGTTTTTT.

On this clonotype: This could be a read error, since a much larger clone is one nucleotide away. V and J are TRBV4-1 and TRBJ2-1; TRBD2 aligns across 11 bases. The CDR3 has 17 residues. Germline CDR1 reads MGHRA; CDR2 reads YSYEKL. CDR3 nucleotide sequence: TGCGCCAGCAGCCGCAGCACCGGGACTAGCGGCTACAATGAGCGGTTCTTC. Its translation: CASSRSTGTSGYNERFF.

This chain connects TRBV29-1 to TRBJ1-1; D remains ambiguous. Germline V gene data show CDR1 as SQVTM and CDR2 as ANQGSEA. Trimming pared 4 bases from V and 0 bases from J, leaving 9 bases between. The CDR3 runs 13 residues. The CDR3 region has the DNA TGCAGCGTTGGAAAGAAGTTGAACACTGAAGCTTTCTTT. Its translation is CSVGKKLNTEAFF. Supplemented by reference TRBV29-1 and TRBJ1-1, the full variable domain reads SAVISQKPSRDICQRGTSLTIQCQVDSQVTMMFWYRQQPGQSLTLIATANQGSEATYESGFVIDKFPISRPNLTFSTLTVSNMSPEDSSIYLCSVGKKLNTEAFFGQGTRLTVV.

The chain is built from TRBV27 and TRBJ1-1; 7 bases line up with TRBD1. The CDR3 is made up of 14 amino acids. Germline V gene sequence: CDR1 MNHEY, CDR2 SMNVEV (reference sequence). The V and J ends lost 5 bases and 3 bases, in that order; junction bases with no gene match: 6. The CDR3 region is CASSPRGTDTEAFF. As DNA, the CDR3 is TGTGCCAGCAGTCCCAGAGGGACAGACACTGAAGCTTTCTTT.

This clonotype was seen repeatedly, ten times or more. This chain connects TRBV12-3 or TRBV12-4 to TRBJ2-4; D is unclear. With 7 bases removed from V and 8 bases from J, the gap between germline ends came to 15 bases. This CDR3 is 13 amino acids long. CDR3 nucleotides: TGTGCCAGCACCGGGTCCCCCGGTCACATTCAGTACTTC. This gives the protein CASTGSPGHIQYF.

In regard to this clonotype: With a much larger clone just one base away, this may be a read error. This chain uses TRBV5-1 with TRBJ2-5; a weak D match, TRBD2 (5 bases). TRBJ2-7 matches the DNA end more closely, so the J call is doubtful. This CDR3 has 13 amino acids. The germline V gene has CDR1 SGHRS and CDR2 YFSETQ. CDR3 coding DNA: TGCGTCAGCGCAAGGACGGGATCCTACGAGCAGTACTTC. As protein: CVSARTGSYEQYF.

This clonotype was observed at least ten times. The rearrangement joins TRBV4-3 to TRBJ1-6, with a possible D match to TRBD1 (5 bases). Germline CDR1 is LGHNA and CDR2 is YSLEER. The CDR3 runs 15 residues. Trimming left V 4 bases short and J 8 bases short, with 15 bases between. For the CDR3, the DNA is TGCGCCAGCAGCCTCGAAGGGTCGGGGGATTCACCCCTCCACTTT. Translating gives CASSLEGSGDSPLHF.

The table lists this clonotype with a few counts. The genes are TRBV20-1 and TRBJ1-2; TRBD1 matches at 7 bases. Losses at the gene ends were 6 bases for V and 5 bases for J; bases not matched to a gene: 6. The CDR3 spans 12 residues. Germline V CDR1 and CDR2: DFQATT, SNEGSKA (reference sequence). The CDR3 is CSARTGIYGYTF. The CDR3 DNA reads as TGCAGTGCCCGGACAGGAATATATGGCTACACCTTC.

This clonotype appeared many times. The rearrangement joins TRBV11-2 to TRBJ2-5; TRBD1 aligns across 7 bases. Germline CDR1 reads SGHAT; CDR2 reads FQNNGV. CDR3 size: 15 residues. V gave up 1 base and J gave up 5 bases; unmatched junction bases: 7. The DNA of the CDR3 is TGTGCCAGCAGCTTAGGAGGGACAGTCCGGGAGACCCAGTACTTC. This encodes CASSLGGTVRETQYF.

At least ten counts were recorded for this clonotype. This chain connects TRBV7-2 to TRBJ2-1; 11 bases align to TRBD2. Germline lookup yields CDR1 SGHTA and CDR2 FQGNSA. The CDR3 length is 17 residues. Trimming removed 4 bases from V and 4 bases from J; junction bases left unmatched: 9. Written as DNA, the CDR3 is TGTGCCAGCAGCTCGAGCGCAACTAGCGGGGGATACAATGAGCAGTTCTTC. It encodes CASSSSATSGGYNEQFF.

This clonotype was recorded many times. V gene TRBV7-2 combines with J gene TRBJ1-2; possible D gene TRBD1, 5 bases. V gave up 4 bases and J gave up 7 bases, with 16 bases separating them. Germline assignment: CDR1 SGHTA and CDR2 FQGNSA. The CDR3 extends over 14 amino acids. The CDR3 is CASSSRVFRGGYTF. For the CDR3, the DNA is TGTGCCAGCAGCTCCAGGGTTTTTCGAGGTGGCTACACCTTC.

This clonotype was observed a few times. A clone one base away is much larger, so this may be a read error. The V gene is TRBV12-3 or TRBV12-4, the J gene TRBJ1-4, with TRBD1 matching 7 bases. CDR3 length: 16 amino acids. CDR3 region: CASSPQLTGHFGKRFF. The CDR3 coding sequence is TGTGCCAGCAGTCCTCAACTGACAGGGCATTTTGGAAAACGGTTTTTT.